Listed here are 19 T cell receptor beta chains from one sample, sequenced in a study of cytotoxic CD8 clonotypes in ibrutinib-treated CLL (TCRdb year 2021). This specimen's time point label, per the study, means: 12 months on ibrutinib. Library construction relied on the immunoSEQ multiplex PCR assay. TCRdb obtained this table from immuneACCESS and retained in-frame rearrangements with V and J assigned. These tables miss some clones; where compared with another copy, unresolved V genes account for less than half of the shortfall, and the remainder is unexplained. The sample profile shows approximately 140,000 clones; approximately 77% of them were found once. The ten largest make up approximately 30% of the sample. The source material was PBMCs, sampled after 12 months of ibrutinib treatment. These receptors were obtained from a human donor with chronic lymphocytic leukemia.

V gene TRBV19 combines with J gene TRBJ2-1; 7 nucleotides line up with TRBD2. Trimming removed 5 bases from V and 0 bases from J; junction bases left unmatched: 4. CDR1 is LNHDA and CDR2 is SQIVND in the germline V gene (reference sequence). The CDR3 has 15 residues. The CDR3 reads CASSGAGPSYNEQFF. CDR3 nucleotides: TGTGCCAGTAGTGGAGCGGGACCCTCCTACAATGAGCAGTTCTTC.

V gene TRBV19 combines with J gene TRBJ2-7; weak D call: TRBD2 (5 bases). Germline V gene data show CDR1 as LNHDA and CDR2 as SQIVND (reference sequence). Trimming took off 5 bases at V and 5 bases at J, with 10 bases between the two ends. The CDR3 is 12 amino acids. The DNA for the CDR3 is TGTGCCAGTAGTTACTGGGGAGACGAGCAGTACTTC. Its protein product is CASSYWGDEQYF.

This rearrangement joins TRBV29-1 to TRBJ1-2, with D possibly being TRBD1 (6 bases). V lost 6 bases and J 8 bases, leaving 10 bases between the germline ends. The germline V gene encodes CDR1 SQVTM and CDR2 ANQGSEA. This CDR3 contains 10 residues. The CDR3 DNA sequence: TGCAGCGTGTCACAGGGCGGCTACACCTTC. Protein sequence: CSVSQGGYTF.

This chain's CDR3 is CASSPDLGAEAFF. The DNA for the CDR3 is TGTGCCAGCTCACCGGACTTAGGGGCAGAAGCTTTCTTT. The gene calls are TRBV18 and TRBJ1-1; D is perhaps TRBD1 (5 bases). There are 13 residues in the CDR3. V was clipped by 3 bases and J by 8 bases, with 13 bases between them. CDR1 and CDR2 from the germline V gene are KGHSH and LQKENI.

As regards this clone: An end of the junction does not agree with germline; a read error may underlie this. The chain combines TRBV5-6 with TRBJ2-7; TRBD2 might be the D (5 bases). Germline CDR1 and CDR2: SGHDT and YYEEEE. This CDR3 region has 11 residues. CDR3 loop: CASSSAGPGIF. CDR3 in DNA: TGTGCCAGCAGCTCGGCCGGGCCGGGGATTTTC. Using reference TRBV5-6 and TRBJ2-7 for the parts outside the CDR3, the full variable domain is DAGVTQSPTHLIKTRGQQVTLRCSPKSGHDTVSWYQQALGQGPQFIFQYYEEEERQRGNFPDRFSGHQFPNYSSELNVNALLLGDSALYLCASSSAGPGIFGPGTRLTVT.

The rearrangement links TRBV21-1 to TRBJ2-3. TRBV21-1 corresponds to a pseudogene. This CDR3 has 14 amino acids. CDR3 bases: TGTGCCGGCAGATTCGGGGCCTTCACAGATACGCAGTATTTT. This encodes CAGRFGAFTDTQYF.

The V and J genes are TRBV20-1 and TRBJ1-1, with 7 bases fitting TRBD1. Germline assignment: CDR1 DFQATT and CDR2 SNEGSKA (reference sequence). The V segment lost 7 bases and the J segment 2 bases; nucleotides outside the gene matches: 1. The CDR3 runs to 11 residues. The chain's CDR3 is CSGDSNTEAFF. As DNA, the CDR3 is TGCAGTGGGGACAGTAACACTGAAGCTTTCTTT.

The chain recombines TRBV13 with TRBJ2-7; D call uncertain. The CDR3 runs to 13 residues. The germline V gene encodes CDR1 PRHDT and CDR2 FYEKMQ (reference sequence). Trimming shortened V by 3 bases and J by 7 bases, and 13 bases separated the two germline ends. The CDR3 DNA is TGTGCCAGCAGCTTGTCCACTTATGGGGAGCAGTACTTC. Translation gives CASSLSTYGEQYF.

The genes are TRBV19 and TRBJ1-5; 9 bases fit TRBD1. The CDR3 is 23 residues long. The ends lost 3 bases at V and 0 bases at J; junction bases unmatched: 24. Per germline, CDR1 LNHDA and CDR2 SQIVND (reference sequence). CDR3 amino acids: CASSMLPDPTGGGRFYSNQPQHF. CDR3 sequence (DNA): TGTGCCAGTAGTATGTTACCGGATCCTACAGGGGGCGGAAGATTCTATAGCAATCAGCCCCAGCATTTT.

The CDR3 loop reads CASSPKARGPNYGYTF. CDR3 DNA sequence: TGTGCCAGCTCACCAAAGGCCCGTGGACCGAACTATGGCTACACCTTC. The V call is TRBV18, the J call TRBJ1-2; D uncertain. This CDR3 has 16 residues. Germline V CDR1 and CDR2: KGHSH, LQKENI. Trimming pared 2 bases from V and 2 bases from J, leaving 15 bases between.

V is TRBV5-4 and J is TRBJ1-1, with no clear D. The length of the CDR3 is 14 residues. Germline lookup yields CDR1 SGHNT and CDR2 YYREEE (reference sequence). V was clipped by 0 bases and J by 3 bases, with 9 bases between them. The CDR3 loop is CASSLGTTDTEAFF. The DNA for the CDR3 is TGTGCCAGCAGCTTGGGGACGACGGACACTGAAGCTTTCTTT.

On this clone: A read error may produce the germline difference seen at one junction end. The chain is built from TRBV15 and TRBJ2-1; 10 bases agree with TRBD1. The CDR3 spans 16 residues. The germline V gene encodes CDR1 LNHNV and CDR2 YYDKDF (reference sequence). CDR3 protein: CATSRGKWDRGNEQFF. DNA of the CDR3: TGTGCCACCAGTAGAGGGAAATGGGACAGGGGAAATGAGCAGTTCTTC.

Details on this clone: Other nucleotide sequences from this sample produce the same CDR3. The rearrangement links TRBV28 to TRBJ1-1; no reliable D call. From germline, CDR1 is MDHEN and CDR2 SYDVKM. The CDR3 loop spans 12 amino acids. V lost 4 bases to trimming and J lost 1 base, with 4 bases between them. The CDR3 bases are TGTGCCAGCAGTTCGACGAACACTGAAGCTTTCTTT. Encoded protein: CASSSTNTEAFF.

This clone was picked up one time. DNA of the CDR3: TGCAGCGTTAGGTCCTTCTGGGACGAGCAGTACTTC. This encodes CSVRSFWDEQYF. This chain connects TRBV29-1 to TRBJ2-7; D is unclear. V gave up 5 bases and J gave up 5 bases, with 13 bases separating them. Germline lookup yields CDR1 SQVTM and CDR2 ANQGSEA. The CDR3 sequence is 12 residues long.

This chain joins TRBV4-3 and TRBJ1-4, with unresolved D. The CDR3 is 15 amino acids. Germline V lookup: CDR1 LGHNA, CDR2 YSLEER. The V gene lost 0 bases and the J gene lost 9 bases, with 14 bases spanning the gap. CDR3 residues: CASSQERSSMKKLFF. The CDR3 DNA is TGCGCCAGCAGCCAAGAACGGTCATCAATGAAAAAACTGTTTTTT.

This chain connects TRBV19 to TRBJ2-3, with TRBD2 matching over 7 bases. The CDR3 length is 14 residues. The V and J ends lost 9 bases and 1 base, in that order; junction bases with no gene match: 7. Germline V gene data show CDR1 as LNHDA and CDR2 as SQIVND (reference sequence). The CDR3 nucleotides are TGTGCCAGCAGCTCACGGGGGGGCACAGATACGCAGTATTTT. Protein product: CASSSRGGTDTQYF.

The rearrangement joins TRBV19 to TRBJ1-6; D unresolved. The CDR3 length is 14 residues. V was shortened by 3 bases and J by 8 bases, with 11 bases between the two germline ends. Germline V gene lookup returns CDR1 LNHDA and CDR2 SQIVND (reference sequence). CDR3 sequence: CASSILGLDSPLHF. The DNA of the CDR3 is TGTGCCAGTAGTATCTTGGGGTTGGATTCACCCCTCCACTTT.

This clone was recorded only once. This chain uses TRBV10-3 with TRBJ1-4; D is unresolved. CDR1 and CDR2 from the germline V gene are ENHRY and SYGVKD. V lost 4 bases and J lost 1, with 7 bases in between. This CDR3 has 14 amino acids. The CDR3 region has the DNA TGTGCCATCAGTGTTGGCAGAACTAATGAAAAACTGTTTTTT. This translates into CAISVGRTNEKLFF.

The sample holds many counts of this clone. The chain carries TRBV28 and TRBJ1-1, with D unclear. Trimming left V 8 bases short and J 5 bases short, with 9 bases between. Germline V gene data show CDR1 as MDHEN and CDR2 as SYDVKM. This CDR3 contains 11 residues. CDR3 coding DNA: TGTGCCAGCTCTGTGTTTACTGAAGCTTTCTTT. It codes for CASSVFTEAFF. Complete variable domain (other parts from reference TRBV28 and TRBJ1-1): DVKVTQSSRYLVKRTGEKVFLECVQDMDHENMFWYRQDPGLGLRLIYFSYDVKMKEKGDIPEGYSVSREKKERFSLILESASTNQTSMYLCASSVFTEAFFGQGTRLTVV.